This entry features one T cell receptor (beta chain) sequence. Its antigen is still unknown. These data come from a study of T cells in narcolepsy. Across the whole study: Enrolled donors included narcolepsy type 1 or type 2 patients and healthy controls.

Trimming cost V 0 bases and J 5 bases; bases outside gene matches: 4. CDR1 and CDR2 (germline): SGHRS, YFSETQ. The CDR3 is 16 amino acids. Libraries were prepared by immunoSEQ multiplex PCR; TCRdb keeps only in-frame clonotypes and omits some of them. The sample yields tens of thousands of clones, roughly 80% seen once. Study results and caveats: Reportedly, autoreactive clonotypes were serially detected in patients' blood but not controls'. Same-patient CSF and blood CD4+ T cell clonotypes included HCRT-specific and TRIB2-specific autoreactive ones.

This clonotype originated in a human donor with narcolepsy. The source material was CD45RA- memory CD4+ T cells from PBMCs. The chain has TRBV5-1 and TRBJ2-5; TRBD2 aligns across 13 bases. The CDR3 DNA follows: TGCGCCAGCAGCTTGGGGACTAGCGGGAGAGGTGAGACCCAGTACTTC. Its translation is CASSLGTSGRGETQYF.